This TCR beta chain was captured by sequencing in a study of beta chain features in type 1 diabetes. The wider study: Examination covered some 99,000,000 sorted cells spanning all samples.

Study findings and constraints: PCR may have favored shorter templates equally in patients and controls. Significant though moderate, a shortening of TCRB CDR3s appeared in all four CD4+ subsets of Type 1 diabetes patients.

cDNA synthesis used the whole RNA isolate, giving expressed TCRB sequences. About 3.3 million reads, on average, came from each naive, central memory and regulatory T cell sample. The assay was immunoSEQ multiplex PCR, and TCRdb's table has in-frame clones only and misses some. Of about 120,000 clones in the sample, approximately 16% were seen once. In its sample, this clone was seen a few times. Its antigen is unidentified. The CDR3 is 14 amino acids. CDR1 and CDR2 from the germline V gene are MNHEY and SVGAGI. V was clipped by 5 bases and J by 6 bases; unmatched bases: 6. Every donor had blood drawn once into heparin, about 116 mL on average.

The rearrangement uses TRBV6-5 and TRBJ2-1; 8 positions match TRBD1. The TCR comes from a man aged 30 to 39 with type 1 diabetes. The sequenced material came from central memory CD4+ T cells from blood. The CDR3: CASSIHTGGNEQFF. In nucleotides, the CDR3 is TGTGCCAGCAGTATCCATACAGGGGGCAATGAGCAGTTCTTC.